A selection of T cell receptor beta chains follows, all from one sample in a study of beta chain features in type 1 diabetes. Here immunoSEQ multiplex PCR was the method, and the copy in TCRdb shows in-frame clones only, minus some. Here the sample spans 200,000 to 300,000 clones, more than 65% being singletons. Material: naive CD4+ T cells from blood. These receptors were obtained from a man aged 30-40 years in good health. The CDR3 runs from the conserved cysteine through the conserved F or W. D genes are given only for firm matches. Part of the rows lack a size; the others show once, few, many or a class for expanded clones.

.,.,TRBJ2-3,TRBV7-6,CASSSQQVPDTQYF,TGTGCCAGCAGCAGCCAACAGGTCCCAGATACGCAGTATTTT
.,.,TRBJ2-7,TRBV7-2,CASSKPGYEQYF,TGTGCCAGCAGCAAGCCGGGATACGAGCAGTACTTC
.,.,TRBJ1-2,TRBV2,CASSEESKTVGGYTF,TGTGCCAGCAGTGAAGAAAGTAAGACTGTTGGTGGCTACACCTTC
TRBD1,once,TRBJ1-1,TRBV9,CASSGGQGAIIGTEAFF,TGTGCCAGCAGCGGAGGCCAGGGGGCAATCATTGGCACTGAAGCTTTCTTT
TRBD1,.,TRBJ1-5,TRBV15,CATSPTGARNQPQHF,TGTGCCACCAGCCCGACAGGGGCGCGGAATCAGCCCCAGCATTTT
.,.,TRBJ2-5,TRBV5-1,CASSLDSETQYF,TGCGCCAGCAGCTTGGACTCGGAGACCCAGTACTTC
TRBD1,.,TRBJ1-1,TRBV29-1,CSVGGQGATEAFF,TGCAGCGTAGGGGGACAGGGGGCCACTGAAGCTTTCTTT
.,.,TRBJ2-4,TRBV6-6,CATAVIAKNIQYF,TGTGCCACCGCCGTCATAGCCAAAAACATTCAGTACTTC
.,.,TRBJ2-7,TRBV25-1,CASSGAVQYF,TGTGCCAGCAGTGGAGCGGTGCAGTACTTC
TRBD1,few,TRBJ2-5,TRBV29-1,CSVGTEEAQYF,TGCAGCGTCGGGACAGAGGAGGCCCAGTACTTC
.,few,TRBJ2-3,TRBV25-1,CASSEQLTDTQYF,TGTGCCAGCAGTGAACAACTCACAGATACGCAGTATTTT
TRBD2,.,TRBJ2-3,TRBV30,CAWRGASGRRTDTQYF,TGTGCCTGGAGGGGCGCTAGCGGGAGGAGGACAGATACGCAGTATTTT
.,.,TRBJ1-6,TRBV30,CAWRSPGSPLHF,TGTGCCTGGAGATCGCCCGGTTCACCCCTCCACTTT
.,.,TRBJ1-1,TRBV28,CASRGMNTEAFF,TGTGCCAGCAGGGGTATGAACACTGAAGCTTTCTTT
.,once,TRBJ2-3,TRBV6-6,CASKPRRDTDTQYF,TGTGCCAGCAAACCGAGACGGGACACAGATACGCAGTATTTT
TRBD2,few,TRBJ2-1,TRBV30,CAWSEALAGGSEQFF,TGTGCCTGGAGTGAGGCACTAGCGGGAGGGAGTGAGCAGTTCTTC
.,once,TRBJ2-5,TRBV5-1,CASSPRDLQETQYF,TGCGCCAGCAGCCCGCGGGACCTTCAAGAGACCCAGTACTTC
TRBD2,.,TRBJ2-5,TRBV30,CAWRLAGVGGTQYF,TGTGCCTGGAGGCTAGCGGGGGTAGGAGGGACCCAGTACTTC
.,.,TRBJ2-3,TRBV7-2,CASTAGDTQYF,TGTGCCAGCACGGCGGGAGATACGCAGTATTTT
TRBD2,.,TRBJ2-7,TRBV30,CAWREGSLAVYF,TGTGCCTGGAGGGAGGGGAGCCTAGCGGTATACTTC
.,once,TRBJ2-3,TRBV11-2,CASSSFRTSTDTQYF,TGTGCCAGCAGCTCCTTTCGGACTAGCACAGATACGCAGTATTTT
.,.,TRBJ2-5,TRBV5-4,CASTHDGEETQYF,TGTGCCAGCACCCATGACGGGGAAGAGACCCAGTACTTC
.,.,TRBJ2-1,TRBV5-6,CASSLEGRRYNEQFF,TGTGCCAGCAGCTTGGAGGGCCGTCGGTACAATGAGCAGTTCTTC
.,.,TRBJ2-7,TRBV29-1,CSVRNVDRRASYEQYF,TGCAGCGTCCGAAACGTAGACAGGAGGGCCTCCTACGAGCAGTACTTC
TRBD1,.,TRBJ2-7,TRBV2,CASSEGTGIYEQYF,TGTGCCAGCAGTGAAGGGACAGGGATTTACGAGCAGTACTTC
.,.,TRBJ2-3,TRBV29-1,CSVEDRRGKAYLTDTQYF,TGCAGCGTTGAAGATCGTAGAGGAAAGGCCTACCTCACAGATACGCAGTATTTT
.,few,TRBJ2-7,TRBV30,CAWNLQGTEQYF,TGTGCCTGGAATTTACAGGGCACCGAGCAGTACTTC
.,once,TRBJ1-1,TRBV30,CAWSTGSNTEAFF,TGTGCCTGGAGTACAGGTTCGAACACTGAAGCTTTCTTT
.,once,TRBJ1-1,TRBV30,CAEGQGKEAFF,TGTGCCGAGGGGCAGGGGAAAGAAGCTTTCTTT
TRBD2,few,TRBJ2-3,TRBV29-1,CSVVRLAGLTDTQYF,TGCAGCGTTGTTCGCCTAGCGGGCCTCACAGATACGCAGTATTTT
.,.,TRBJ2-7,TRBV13,CASSLNRILYEQYF,TGTGCCAGCAGCTTAAACAGAATTCTCTACGAGCAGTACTTC
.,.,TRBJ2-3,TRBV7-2,CASSLGQTDTQYF,TGTGCCAGCAGCTTAGGGCAGACAGATACGCAGTATTTT
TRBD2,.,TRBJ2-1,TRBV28,CASSKILAGGPRSYNEQFF,TGTGCCAGCAGTAAGATTCTAGCGGGAGGACCCCGATCCTACAATGAGCAGTTCTTC
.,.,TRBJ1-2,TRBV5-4,CASSYLTENYGYTF,TGTGCCAGCAGCTACCTGACAGAAAACTATGGCTACACCTTC
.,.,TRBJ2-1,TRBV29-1,CSVGPYNEQFF,TGCAGCGTTGGACCATACAATGAGCAGTTCTTC
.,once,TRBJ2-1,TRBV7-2,CASSLYQNEQFF,TGTGCCAGCAGCTTATACCAGAATGAGCAGTTCTTC